This entry features one TCR beta chain sequence. The CDR3 covers 16 residues. Germline assignment: CDR1 SSHAT and CDR2 FNYEAQ (reference sequence). The trim removed 6 bases at V and 4 bases at J, leaving 11 bases unmatched. This entry comes from a study of blood T cell repertoires in COVID-19. For the study at large: Samples taken during acute and convalescent COVID-19 were collected in the United States, Italy and Spain. PBMCs, B-cell-depleted T cells, or T cells provided the cDNA or gDNA that made up the material.

Repertoires were generated with immunoSEQ multiplex PCR, while TCRdb's copy carries only in-frame clones and drops some. This sample has more than 100,000 clones; around 87% occur once, and the top ten carry just under 30%. Specimen: peripheral blood. This sequence originates from an older woman with acute or convalescent COVID-19. The J gene is TRBJ2-2, the V gene TRBV7-7; TRBD1 agrees at 7 bases. The CDR3 DNA is TGTGCCAGCAGACCGACAGGGAGCGGTGGCACCGGGGAGCTGTTTTTT. This sequence encodes CASRPTGSGGTGELFF.